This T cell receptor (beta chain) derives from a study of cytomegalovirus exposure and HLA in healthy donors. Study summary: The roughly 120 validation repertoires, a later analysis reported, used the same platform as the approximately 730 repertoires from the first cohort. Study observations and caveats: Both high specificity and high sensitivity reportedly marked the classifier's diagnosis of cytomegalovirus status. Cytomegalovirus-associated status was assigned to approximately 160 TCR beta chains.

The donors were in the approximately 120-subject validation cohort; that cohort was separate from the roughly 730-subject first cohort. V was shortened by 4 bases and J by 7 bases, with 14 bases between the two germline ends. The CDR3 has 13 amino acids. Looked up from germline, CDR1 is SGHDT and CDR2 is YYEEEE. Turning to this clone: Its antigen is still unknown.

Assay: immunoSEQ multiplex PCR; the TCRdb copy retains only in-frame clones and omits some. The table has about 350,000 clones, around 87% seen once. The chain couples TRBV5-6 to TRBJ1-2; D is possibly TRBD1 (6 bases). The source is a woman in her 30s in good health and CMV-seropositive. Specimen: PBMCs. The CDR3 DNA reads TGTGCCAGCAGCGTCCTACAGGGAGGTGGCTACACCTTC. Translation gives CASSVLQGGGYTF.